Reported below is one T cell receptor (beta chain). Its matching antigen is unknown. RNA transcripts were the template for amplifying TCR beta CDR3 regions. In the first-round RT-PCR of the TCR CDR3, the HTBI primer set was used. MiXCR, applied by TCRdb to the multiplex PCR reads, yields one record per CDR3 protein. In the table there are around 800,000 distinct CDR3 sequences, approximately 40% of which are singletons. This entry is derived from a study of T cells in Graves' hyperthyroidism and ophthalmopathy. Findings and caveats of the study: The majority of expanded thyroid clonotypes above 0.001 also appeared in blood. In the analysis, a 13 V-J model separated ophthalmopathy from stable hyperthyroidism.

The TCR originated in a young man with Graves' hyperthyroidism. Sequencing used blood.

The DNA for the CDR3 is TGTGCCACCGCCGGCGGGGGCCCAAATCAGCCCCAGCATTTT. Amino acid sequence: CATAGGGPNQPQHF. The chain is built from TRBV6-6 and TRBJ1-5, with D possibly matching TRBD1 (6 bases). With 10 bases removed from V and 4 bases from J, the gap between germline ends came to 17 bases. The germline V gene encodes CDR1 MNHNY and CDR2 SVGAGI (reference sequence). The length of the CDR3 is 14 residues.